Reported below is one TCR beta chain. Its specificity is unknown. This sample is drawn from a study of T cell repertoires and HLA-DP antigens. The PCR primers covered 54 TRBV and 13 TRBJ segments. Generated by immunoSEQ multiplex PCR, the TCRdb table keeps only in-frame clones and is missing some. This sample has 85,000 to 90,000 clones, with about 89% found just once. J was trimmed by 5 bases and V by 0 bases; bases with no gene match: 9. CDR3 size: 16 residues. Germline V gene lookup returns CDR1 SGHAT and CDR2 FQNNGV. The receptor was derived from a man aged 45-65 years in good health and CMV-seronegative. The chain is built from TRBV11-2 and TRBJ2-7, with TRBD2 identical over 8 bases. What was sequenced was CD4+ T cells from PBMCs. As DNA, the CDR3 is TGTGCCAGCAGCTTAGATAGGCGGGGGGCAGGCGACGAGCAGTACTTC. Translating it yields CASSLDRRGAGDEQYF. The whole variable domain, filled in from reference TRBV11-2 and TRBJ2-7, reads EAGVAQSPRYKIIEKRQSVAFWCNPISGHATLYWYQQILGQGPKLLIQFQNNGVVDDSQLPKDRFSAERLKGVDSTLKIQPAKLEDSAVYLCASSLDRRGAGDEQYFGPGTRLTVT.